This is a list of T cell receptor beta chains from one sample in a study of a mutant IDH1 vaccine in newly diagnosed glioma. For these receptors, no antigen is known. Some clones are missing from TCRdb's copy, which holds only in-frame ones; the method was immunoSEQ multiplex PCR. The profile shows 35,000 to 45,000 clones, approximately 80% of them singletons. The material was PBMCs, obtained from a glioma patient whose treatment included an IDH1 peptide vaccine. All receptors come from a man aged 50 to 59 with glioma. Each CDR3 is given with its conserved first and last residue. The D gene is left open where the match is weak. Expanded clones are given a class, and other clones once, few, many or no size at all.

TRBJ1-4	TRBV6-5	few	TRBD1	TGTGCCAGCAGTTACACAGCCGGGACAGGGAATGAAAAACTGTTTTTT	CASSYTAGTGNEKLFF
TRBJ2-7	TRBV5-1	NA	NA	TGCGCCAGCAGCCTCGGAGGGACACCAACCTACGAGCAGTACTTC	CASSLGGTPTYEQYF
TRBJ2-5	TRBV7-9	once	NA	TGTGCCAGCAGCTTAGACATTGGCCAAGAGACCCAGTACTTC	CASSLDIGQETQYF
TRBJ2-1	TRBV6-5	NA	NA	TGTGCCAGCAGTTCCCCTTCCCAGGGAGTAAATGAGCAGTTCTTC	CASSSPSQGVNEQFF
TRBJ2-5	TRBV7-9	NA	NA	TGTGCCAGCAGCTTAGGCAGGGCTCAAGAGACCCAGTACTTC	CASSLGRAQETQYF
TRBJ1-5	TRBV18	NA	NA	TGTGCCAGCTCACCATGGGCAGGGAATGATCAGCCCCAGCATTTT	CASSPWAGNDQPQHF
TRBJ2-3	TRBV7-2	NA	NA	TGTGCCAGCAGCCCCACGGGCTACACAGATACGCAGTATTTT	CASSPTGYTDTQYF
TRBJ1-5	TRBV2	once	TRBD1	TGTGCCAGCAGTGAGGATACAGGGGGCAATCAGCCCCAGCATTTT	CASSEDTGGNQPQHF
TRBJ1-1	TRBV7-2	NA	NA	TGTGCCAGCAGCTCTGGGAGGACAAGGACTGAAGCTTTCTTT	CASSSGRTRTEAFF
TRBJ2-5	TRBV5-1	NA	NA	TGCGCCAGCAGCTCCGGGGAGACCCAGTACTTC	CASSSGETQYF
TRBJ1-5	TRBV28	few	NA	TGTGCCAGCAGTTCTCAGGGATGGGGGTACAATCAGCCCCAGCATTTT	CASSSQGWGYNQPQHF
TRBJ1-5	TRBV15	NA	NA	TGTGCCACCAGCACGTTCGGAGGCAGGAATCAGCCCCAGCATTTT	CATSTFGGRNQPQHF
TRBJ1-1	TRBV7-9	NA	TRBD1	TGTGCCAGCAGCTGGGACAGAGAAAACACTGAAGCTTTCTTT	CASSWDRENTEAFF
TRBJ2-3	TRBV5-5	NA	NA	TGTGCCAGCAGCTTGGACACAGATACGCAGTATTTT	CASSLDTDTQYF
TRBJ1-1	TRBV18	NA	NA	TGTGCCAGCTCGCCAGGGTACACTGAAGCTTTCTTT	CASSPGYTEAFF
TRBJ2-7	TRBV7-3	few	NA	TGTGCCAGCAGCACCACAGGGTCGGGCGAGCAGTACTTC	CASSTTGSGEQYF
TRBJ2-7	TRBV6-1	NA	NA	TGTGCCAGCAGGGGCAGGGGCCCTTATGACGAGCAGTACTTC	CASRGRGPYDEQYF
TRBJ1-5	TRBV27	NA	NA	TGTGCCAGCAGTTTTTTGGGTGGGGATCAGCCCCAGCATTTT	CASSFLGGDQPQHF
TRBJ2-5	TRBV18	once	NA	TGTGCCAGCTCACCACCGGGTAGATCCGGAGGGACCCAGTACTTC	CASSPPGRSGGTQYF
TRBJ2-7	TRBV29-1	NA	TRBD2	TGCAGCGTTGAAGAGACCGGGACTAGCGGGAACGAGCAGTACTTC	CSVEETGTSGNEQYF
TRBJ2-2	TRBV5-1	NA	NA	TGCGCCAGCAGCTTGGCCAACAGAGCCGGGGAGCTGTTTTTT	CASSLANRAGELFF
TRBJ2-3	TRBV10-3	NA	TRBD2	TGTGCCATCAAAGGCCTTTTGAGCGGGAGTTCAAGCGGTACGCAGTATTTT	CAIKGLLSGSSSGTQYF
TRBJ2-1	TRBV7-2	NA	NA	TGTGCCAGCAGCTCCCGGTACGACTACAATGAGCAGTTCTTC	CASSSRYDYNEQFF